These 32 T cell receptor beta chains originate from one sample sequenced in a study of blood T cells in healthy people across ages. Sample-barcoded 5' priming and a J-beta primer mix drove a second PCR of roughly 7 to 11 cycles. TCRdb fed the 5' RACE reads into MiXCR, producing one record per CDR3 protein. The sample holds 850,000 to 1,300,000 distinct CDR3 sequences; 40% to 50% are singletons and the top ten take 18%. The sample comprised blood. All receptors come from a woman aged 60-75 years in good health.

This clonotype was counted a few times. The V call is TRBV20-1, the J call TRBJ2-3; D gene uncertain. The germline V gene has CDR1 DFQATT and CDR2 SNEGSKA (reference sequence). The CDR3 sequence is 11 residues long. V gave up 7 bases and J gave up 1 base, with 6 bases separating them. CDR3 DNA sequence: TGCAGTGACGGCGGCACAGATACGCAGTATTTT. Amino acids: CSDGGTDTQYF.

The rearrangement uses TRBV5-1 and TRBJ1-1; weak D call: TRBD1 (6 bases). Germline CDR1 SGHRS, CDR2 YFSETQ. The CDR3 length is 14 residues. Trimming removed 4 bases at V and 2 bases at J, with 12 bases between. The CDR3 is CASSKDSPNTEAFF. In DNA form, the CDR3 reads TGCGCCAGCAGCAAGGACAGTCCAAACACTGAAGCTTTCTTT.

The rearrangement joins TRBV27 to TRBJ2-3, with TRBD2 matching over 10 bases. V was clipped by 4 bases and J by 3 bases; unmatched bases: 4. Germline CDR1 is MNHEY and CDR2 is SMNVEV (reference sequence). The CDR3 runs 15 residues. CDR3 nucleotide sequence: TGTGCCAGCAGTTGGAGCGGGGGGGGGACAGATACGCAGTATTTT. Its protein product is CASSWSGGGTDTQYF.

This chain connects TRBV7-9 to TRBJ2-4, with no clear D. V lost 3 bases and J lost 7, with 4 bases in between. The CDR3 has 11 amino acids. Looked up from germline, CDR1 is SEHNR and CDR2 is FQNEAQ (reference sequence). The CDR3 DNA reads TGTGCCAGCAGCTTTAACAACATTCAGTACTTC. It encodes CASSFNNIQYF.

This clonotype was seen a few times. The chain couples TRBV3-1 to TRBJ1-1; D is uncertain. The CDR3 contains 14 residues. Trimming shortened V by 4 bases and J by 2 bases, and 11 bases separated the two germline ends. Germline-derived CDR1 and CDR2 are LGHDT and YNNKEL (reference sequence). The CDR3 DNA reads TGTGCCAGCAGCCCTGCCGGGAGAAACACTGAAGCTTTCTTT. The encoded protein is CASSPAGRNTEAFF.

J is TRBJ2-1 and V is TRBV2; the match to TRBD2 covers 12 bases. Per germline, CDR1 SNHLY and CDR2 FYNNEI. The CDR3 loop spans 15 amino acids. Trimming cost V 0 bases and J 10 bases; bases outside gene matches: 4. This CDR3 reads CASSEATSGGLEQFF. Here the CDR3 DNA reads TGTGCCAGCAGTGAAGCGACTAGCGGGGGATTGGAGCAGTTCTTC. The full variable domain, its missing parts supplied by reference TRBV2 and TRBJ2-1, is EPEVTQTPSHQVTQMGQEVILRCVPISNHLYFYWYRQILGQKVEFLVSFYNNEISEKSEIFDDQFSVERPDGSNFTLKIRSTKLEDSAMYFCASSEATSGGLEQFFGPGTRLTVL.

This chain connects TRBV25-1 to TRBJ2-1; a possible D gene is TRBD2 (5 bases). Germline CDR1 and CDR2: MGHDK and SYGVNS. Trimming shortened V by 2 bases and J by 8 bases, and 19 bases separated the two germline ends. The CDR3 length is 16 residues. CDR3: CASSEPRAEGIHEQFF. In DNA form, the CDR3 reads TGTGCCAGCAGTGAACCGAGAGCAGAGGGTATCCATGAGCAGTTCTTC.

The V and J genes are TRBV12-3 or TRBV12-4 and TRBJ2-1; 10 positions agree with TRBD1. With V trimmed by 6 bases and J by 4 bases, 6 bases remained unmatched. CDR3 length: 15 residues. CDR3 sequence: CASRKGQGPYNEQFF. DNA for the CDR3: TGTGCCAGCAGGAAGGGACAGGGGCCTTACAATGAGCAGTTCTTC.

Written as DNA, the CDR3 is TGCAGCGTTGAGGGCGACGGACGTTCCTATGGCTACACCTTC. Translated, it gives CSVEGDGRSYGYTF. The chain couples TRBV29-1 to TRBJ1-2, with unresolved D. Germline V gives CDR1 SQVTM, CDR2 ANQGSEA. Trimming stripped 3 bases from V and 4 bases from J, with 15 bases between. CDR3 length equals 14 residues.

The genes are TRBV5-8 and TRBJ1-2, with unresolved D. Germline lookup yields CDR1 SGHTS and CDR2 YDEGEE. The CDR3 is 15 residues long. The ends were cut back, 0 bases at V and 4 bases at J, with 13 bases in the middle. DNA of the CDR3: TGTGCCAGCAGCTTGGCCGGGAGTTCGGGCTATGGCTACACCTTC. It codes for CASSLAGSSGYGYTF.

The chain joins TRBV10-3 to TRBJ1-1; 7 bases are a match to TRBD1. V gave up 6 bases and J gave up 2 bases; unmatched junction bases: 6. The CDR3 consists of 14 residues. Germline CDR1 reads ENHRY; CDR2 reads SYGVKD. CDR3 DNA: TGTGCCATCAGGTCGGGACAGACTAACACTGAAGCTTTCTTT. Protein sequence: CAIRSGQTNTEAFF.

The J gene is TRBJ1-5, the V gene TRBV7-2; the match to TRBD1 covers 10 bases. Germline CDR1 SGHTA, CDR2 FQGNSA. The CDR3 loop spans 15 amino acids. With V trimmed by 4 bases and J by 7 bases, 7 bases remained unmatched. The DNA for the CDR3 is TGTGCCAGCAGCTACGGGGACAGGGGTGGGCAGCCCCAGCATTTT. As protein: CASSYGDRGGQPQHF.

The V and J genes are TRBV28 and TRBJ1-1; D might be TRBD1 (5 bases). Germline V gene data show CDR1 as MDHEN and CDR2 as SYDVKM. The CDR3 has 14 amino acids. Trimming removed 6 bases from V and 7 bases from J, with 18 bases in between. CDR3 bases: TGTGCCAGCAGAGCGCAGGACAAGGACATTGAAGCTTTCTTT. Translated: CASRAQDKDIEAFF.

This clonotype was seen many times. The chain has TRBV7-2 and TRBJ2-7; tentatively, D is TRBD1 (6 bases). The CDR3 has 13 residues. V lost 3 bases and J 2 bases, leaving 8 bases between the germline ends. CDR1 and CDR2 (germline): SGHTA, FQGNSA. The CDR3 nucleotides are TGTGCCAGCAGCTTTTACAGGGCCTACGAGCAGTACTTC. This codes for CASSFYRAYEQYF.

The chain carries TRBV25-1 and TRBJ2-1, with D possibly TRBD1 on 5 matching bases. Trimming removed 2 bases at V and 9 bases at J, with 14 bases between. The CDR3 has 14 amino acids. Germline V lookup: CDR1 MGHDK, CDR2 SYGVNS. In DNA, the CDR3 is TGTGCCAGCAGTGAAACCGTCAGGGCCCCTGAGCAGTTCTTC. Translation gives CASSETVRAPEQFF.

The chain links TRBV28 to TRBJ2-3; TRBD2 aligns across 7 bases. This CDR3 contains 14 residues. Germline V gene lookup returns CDR1 MDHEN and CDR2 SYDVKM. The junction had 4 bases not matched to a gene; V was cut back by 7 bases and J by 0 bases. CDR3: CASTREDSTDTQYF. The CDR3 DNA reads as TGTGCCAGCACTCGGGAGGATAGCACAGATACGCAGTATTTT.

The J gene is TRBJ2-7, the V gene TRBV20-1; D unclear. Germline-derived CDR1 and CDR2 are DFQATT and SNEGSKA (reference sequence). This CDR3 contains 13 residues. V lost 6 bases to trimming and J lost 5 bases, with 17 bases between them. The CDR3 loop is CSAPQAPRDEQYF. The CDR3 coding sequence is TGCAGTGCCCCACAAGCGCCTCGGGACGAGCAGTACTTC.

The table lists this clonotype with a few counts. The chain carries TRBV11-3 and TRBJ2-5; D is ambiguous. TRBJ2-7 matches the DNA end more closely, so the J call is doubtful. This CDR3 region has 13 residues. Germline CDR1 and CDR2: SGHNT and YENEEA. CDR3: CASSLDLVDEQYF. The CDR3 DNA sequence: TGTGCCAGCAGCTTAGATCTGGTGGACGAGCAGTACTTC.

About this clonotype itself: One base away lies a much larger clone, so this may be a sequencing read error. The gene calls are TRBV7-9 and TRBJ2-6; possible D gene TRBD2, 5 bases. Per the germline V gene, CDR1 is SEHNR and CDR2 is FQNEAQ (reference sequence). The CDR3 is 17 residues long. V gave up 5 bases and J gave up 2 bases, with 16 bases separating them. CDR3 sequence (DNA): TGTGCCAGCAGCCCCGGACCGGGAAGGGCTGGGGCCAACGTCCTGACTTTC. As protein: CASSPGPGRAGANVLTF. The entire variable domain, with the rest obtained from reference TRBV7-9 and TRBJ2-6, is as follows: DTGVSQNPRHKITKRGQNVTFRCDPISEHNRLYWYRQTLGQGPEFLTYFQNEAQLEKSRLLSDRFSAERPKGSFSTLEIQRTEQGDSAMYLCASSPGPGRAGANVLTFGAGSRLTVL.

Ten or more counts support this clonotype. This chain links TRBV20-1 with TRBJ2-1; the D call may be TRBD1 or TRBD2 (6 bases each). Germline CDR1 reads DFQATT; CDR2 reads SNEGSKA (reference sequence). The V end was cut by 3 bases, the J end by 8 bases, with 11 bases between. The CDR3 length is 12 residues. The CDR3 here is CSASLGGDEQFF. CDR3 nucleotide sequence: TGCAGTGCTAGTTTGGGGGGCGATGAGCAGTTCTTC.

The V gene is TRBV2, the J gene TRBJ1-5; 7 bases map to TRBD1. Germline-derived CDR1 and CDR2 are SNHLY and FYNNEI. This CDR3 spans 15 amino acids. Germline trimming cut 1 base from V and 2 bases from J; bases unmatched to any gene: 2. CDR3 DNA: TGTGCCAGCAGTGAAGGACAGGGCGGCAATCAGCCCCAGCATTTT. Amino acids: CASSEGQGGNQPQHF.

The genes are TRBV5-6 and TRBJ2-5; no reliable D call. Germline assignment: CDR1 SGHDT and CDR2 YYEEEE. V was pared by 0 bases and J by 2 bases, with 20 bases between. CDR3 length equals 18 residues. The CDR3 spells CASSLAKFLGGRQETQYF. The CDR3 region has the DNA TGTGCCAGCAGCTTGGCCAAATTTCTGGGTGGGCGGCAAGAGACCCAGTACTTC.

This clonotype was found a few times. The CDR3 sequence: CASSYSRTSGRAPGELFF. CDR3 DNA: TGTGCCAGCAGTTACTCCCGGACTAGCGGGAGGGCCCCCGGGGAGCTGTTTTTT. The rearrangement uses TRBV6-2 or TRBV6-3 and TRBJ2-2; 15 nucleotides agree with TRBD2. Germline CDR1 reads MNHEY; CDR2 reads SVGEGT. The CDR3 has 18 amino acids. With 0 bases clipped from V and 6 bases from J, the junction kept 5 bases outside the gene matches.

The V and J genes are TRBV19 and TRBJ2-7; 10 nucleotides match TRBD1. The length of the CDR3 is 13 residues. The germline gives CDR1 LNHDA, CDR2 SQIVND (reference sequence). Germline trimming cut 8 bases from V and 6 bases from J; bases unmatched to any gene: 7. For the CDR3, the DNA is TGTGCCAGTTCGGGACAGGGGCTGGTCGAGCAGTACTTC. It specifies CASSGQGLVEQYF.

The CDR3 loop is CSARTDPGNTIYF. The CDR3 DNA reads TGCAGTGCAAGGACAGACCCCGGAAACACCATATATTTT. The genes are TRBV20-1 and TRBJ1-3; a weak D match, TRBD1 (6 bases). Germline V gene data show CDR1 as DFQATT and CDR2 as SNEGSKA (reference sequence). This CDR3 region has 13 residues. V was pared by 6 bases and J by 4 bases, with 13 bases between.

This clonotype was observed once. The rearrangement links TRBV27 to TRBJ1-1; possibly TRBD1 for D (5 bases). Germline CDR1 MNHEY, CDR2 SMNVEV (reference sequence). V was clipped by 7 bases and J by 7 bases, with 19 bases between them. The CDR3 is 14 amino acids. The chain's CDR3 is CASKWGGADIEAFF. The CDR3 DNA sequence: TGTGCCAGCAAATGGGGCGGCGCAGATATTGAAGCTTTCTTT.

V is TRBV19 and J is TRBJ1-1; no firm D call. The germline gives CDR1 LNHDA, CDR2 SQIVND (reference sequence). The germline V and J ends were trimmed by 6 bases and 9 bases, with 11 bases remaining between them. The CDR3 is 11 residues long. CDR3 DNA: TGTGCCAGTAGCGTCCGGGATAAAGCTTTCTTT. It translates to CASSVRDKAFF.

The J gene is TRBJ2-1, the V gene TRBV13; 10 nucleotides line up with TRBD2. The CDR3 has 16 residues. Trimming cost V 5 bases and J 8 bases; bases outside gene matches: 12. Per germline, CDR1 PRHDT and CDR2 FYEKMQ (reference sequence). CDR3 protein: CASSPEAGGLSHEQFF. CDR3 bases: TGTGCCAGCAGCCCAGAAGCGGGAGGGCTGTCCCATGAGCAGTTCTTC.

The gene calls are TRBV29-1 and TRBJ2-1; 7 bases are shared with TRBD2. The CDR3 totals 16 residues. The J segment lost 0 bases and the V segment lost 3 bases, leaving 8 bases of the junction unmatched. Per the germline V gene, CDR1 is SQVTM and CDR2 is ANQGSEA. The chain's CDR3 is CSVEGSGRSSYNEQFF. The CDR3 coding sequence is TGCAGCGTTGAGGGTAGCGGGCGAAGCTCCTACAATGAGCAGTTCTTC.

This clonotype showed up just a few times. The V gene is TRBV27, the J gene TRBJ2-6; unclear D gene. The CDR3 sequence is 15 residues long. Per germline, CDR1 MNHEY and CDR2 SMNVEV (reference sequence). V lost 5 bases and J 0 bases, leaving 8 bases between the germline ends. The CDR3 region is CASSPLSSGANVLTF. The CDR3 nucleotides read TGTGCCAGCAGTCCGCTGAGCTCTGGGGCCAACGTCCTGACTTTC.

V usage is TRBV19 and J usage is TRBJ1-5, with no clear D. This CDR3 region has 16 residues. The germline V gene encodes CDR1 LNHDA and CDR2 SQIVND (reference sequence). The V and J ends lost 8 bases and 1 base respectively, with 18 bases between them. Here the CDR3 reads CASSYYLGPSNQPQHF. As DNA, the CDR3 is TGTGCCAGTTCGTACTATTTAGGACCGAGCAATCAGCCCCAGCATTTT.

V usage is TRBV4-1 and J usage is TRBJ2-5; TRBD2 aligns across 7 bases. CDR3 length: 18 residues. V lost 4 bases and J lost 11; bases outside the gene matches: 25. Per the germline V gene, CDR1 is MGHRA and CDR2 is YSYEKL. The CDR3: CASSPRGDGGGTYNEQYF. Written as DNA, the CDR3 is TGCGCCAGCAGCCCACGGGGGGACGGGGGAGGTACCTACAATGAGCAGTACTTC.